This T cell receptor beta chain comes out of a study of T cells after yellow fever vaccination. 5'RACE template switching generated TCR cDNA, adding a universal primer site and UMIs. MiXCR, applied by TCRdb to the 5' RACE reads, yields one record per CDR3 protein. This table has fewer than 400,000 distinct CDR3 sequences, about 6% appearing once. This clonotype was recorded many times. Specimen: PBMCs, collected 5 days after the yellow fever booster vaccination. The sequence came from a man aged 25 to 40 who received the YFV17D yellow fever vaccine.

CDR3 in amino acids: CASSLVAQDPYNEQFF. In DNA form, the CDR3 reads TGCGCCAGCAGCTTGGTAGCTCAAGACCCTTACAATGAGCAGTTCTTC. The chain combines TRBV5-1 with TRBJ2-1; D not certain. Germline V gene sequence: CDR1 SGHRS, CDR2 YFSETQ. The CDR3 totals 16 residues. The V end was cut by 0 bases, the J end by 4 bases, with 14 bases between.